Listed below are T cell receptor beta chains from one sample, sequenced in a study of cytomegalovirus exposure and HLA in healthy donors. The method was immunoSEQ multiplex PCR; TCRdb's version includes in-frame clones alone and lacks a portion of them. The sample has 150,000 to 200,000 clones, over 65% seen once. Sequenced sample: PBMCs. The source is a female donor in good health and CMV-seronegative. Both conserved end residues are part of each CDR3. The order of the fields is V gene, J gene, D gene, clone size, CDR3 DNA, CDR3 protein. A D gene is named only where the DNA matches it firmly. Clone size, where shown, is once, few, many, or a class for clones that have expanded.

TRBV5-1	TRBJ1-1	TRBD1	NA	TGCGCCAGCAGCCCGCGGCAGGGGGCTAACACTGAAGCTTTCTTT	CASSPRQGANTEAFF
TRBV4-3	TRBJ2-3	NA	NA	TGCGCCAGCAGCCAAGATCTGGGGGGAGGAGGCACAGATACGCAGTATTTT	CASSQDLGGGGTDTQYF
TRBV7-9	TRBJ1-3	NA	NA	TGTGCCAGCAGCCCCCCGGGTATGGAAGGAAACACCATATATTTT	CASSPPGMEGNTIYF
TRBV18	TRBJ2-7	TRBD1	few	TGTGCCAGCTCACCACCGAGAGGCAGGGGGTACGAGCAGTACTTC	CASSPPRGRGYEQYF
TRBV6-1	TRBJ2-3	TRBD2	few	TGTGCCAGCAGGGAACTAGCGGGGGGGCCAAATACGCAGTATTTT	CASRELAGGPNTQYF
TRBV6-1	TRBJ2-7	TRBD2	NA	TGTGCCAGCAGGGAAAGCGGGAGCTTATCCTACGAGCAGTACTTC	CASRESGSLSYEQYF
TRBV7-8	TRBJ1-6	TRBD1	NA	TGTGCCAGCAGCTTAGTCCCTACAGGGGTTAATTCACCCCTCCACTTT	CASSLVPTGVNSPLHF
TRBV7-9	TRBJ1-1	TRBD1	NA	TGTGCCAGCAGCTTCCGGACAGGCAACACTGAAGCTTTCTTT	CASSFRTGNTEAFF
TRBV19	TRBJ1-2	NA	NA	NA	CASTSGAGTSYGYTF
TRBV7-8	TRBJ1-5	NA	once	TGTGCCAGCACTCCCCTGAGCCGGAGCAATCAGCCCCAGCATTTT	CASTPLSRSNQPQHF
TRBV6-5	TRBJ2-5	TRBD2	NA	TGTGCCAGCAGTTACTCGGGAGGGAAAGAGTGGACCCAGTACTTC	CASSYSGGKEWTQYF
TRBV7-8	TRBJ2-7	NA	once	TGTGCCAGCAGCCACCCCGCTAGCGAGCAGTACTTC	CASSHPASEQYF
TRBV6-6	TRBJ2-5	NA	NA	TGTGCCAGCAGAAAGGGGGAGACCCAGTACTTC	CASRKGETQYF
TRBV14	TRBJ2-1	TRBD2	NA	TGTGCCAGCAGCCAGTGGAGGACTAGCGGGGAGAATGAGCAGTTCTTC	CASSQWRTSGENEQFF
TRBV19	TRBJ2-3	NA	once	TGTGCCAGTAGTATGACACGGGATACGCAGTATTTT	CASSMTRDTQYF
TRBV7-2	TRBJ1-3	TRBD1	few	TGTGCCAGCAGCTTCGACAGGGGGAACACCATATATTTT	CASSFDRGNTIYF
TRBV28	TRBJ2-1	TRBD1	NA	TGTGCCAGCAGTGGGGACAGGGGGCGTCTCTATGAGCAGTTCTTC	CASSGDRGRLYEQFF
TRBV9	TRBJ2-2	TRBD1	once	TGTGCCAGCAGCGTCGGACAGGGACTCACCGGGGAGCTGTTTTTT	CASSVGQGLTGELFF
TRBV28	TRBJ1-2	NA	NA	TGTGCCAGCAGTCTATCGGGAGTTGGCTACACCTTC	CASSLSGVGYTF
TRBV10-1	TRBJ2-7	NA	once	TGCGCCAGCAAACCACGCCGGCGGCAGGGTACGCTGGAGCAGTACTTC	CASKPRRRQGTLEQYF
TRBV6-5	TRBJ1-5	NA	few	TGTGCCAGCAGTTACTACAGTGGTGAGCCCCAGCATTTT	CASSYYSGEPQHF
TRBV2	TRBJ1-2	NA	once	TGTGCCAGCAGGAGACAGCACTATGGCTACACCTTC	CASRRQHYGYTF
TRBV30	TRBJ1-2	NA	NA	TGTGCCTGGGGGAGGGGATATGGCTACACCTTC	CAWGRGYGYTF
TRBV7-2	TRBJ1-2	TRBD1	few	TGTGCCAGCAGCTCCGGACAGGCCTTCGCCTATGGCTACACCTTC	CASSSGQAFAYGYTF
TRBV5-1	TRBJ1-1	NA	NA	TGCGCCAGCAGCTTGGAATGGGGTGGAGGGAACACTGAAGCTTTCTTT	CASSLEWGGGNTEAFF
TRBV9	TRBJ2-3	TRBD2	NA	TGTGCCAGCGCAAGATCGGCGGGAGCAGATACGCAGTATTTT	CASARSAGADTQYF
TRBV6-1	TRBJ1-2	TRBD1	NA	TGTGCCAGCAGGTGGACAGGGACGTCTAGCGGCTACACCTTC	CASRWTGTSSGYTF
TRBV20-1	TRBJ2-7	NA	few	TGCAGTGCTGGGAGTTACGAGCAGTACTTC	CSAGSYEQYF
TRBV5-1	TRBJ2-1	NA	once	TGCGCCAGCAGCCCAGCGGTTCTCTACAATGAGCAGTTCTTC	CASSPAVLYNEQFF
TRBV25-1	TRBJ2-3	TRBD1	NA	TGTGCCAGCACAACAGGGGGCCTTCGCACAGATACGCAGTATTTT	CASTTGGLRTDTQYF